This TCR beta chain is drawn from a study of OX40 agonist ivuxolimab in advanced cancers. Study background: Ivuxolimab, which patients received intravenously every 2 weeks, was dosed at 0.01 to 10 mg/kg. The study's findings and limits: Clonal expansion was seen in CD4+ and CD8+ blood T cells by week 6 at 0.1 to 3.0 mg/kg.

With respect to this clone: Its cognate antigen is unknown.

Germline lookup yields CDR1 MNHNY and CDR2 SVGAGI (reference sequence). The CDR3 length is 14 residues. Trimming took 6 bases from V and 1 from J; bases not matched to a gene: 3. The table came from immunoSEQ multiplex PCR; TCRdb's copy has only in-frame clones and leaves some out. The data contain roughly 80,000 clones, around 80% of them singletons. The clonotype was recovered from an adult with an advanced solid tumor such as melanoma, head and neck, liver or kidney cancer. The chain couples TRBV6-6 to TRBJ1-1; 9 bases are a match to TRBD1. Sequencing was performed on CD4+ or CD8+ T cells sorted from blood, taken in a trial of the OX40 agonist ivuxolimab. CDR3 region: CASRQQGANTEAFF. The CDR3 DNA reads as TGTGCCAGCAGGCAACAGGGGGCGAACACTGAAGCTTTCTTT.